These 5 T cell receptor beta chains came from one sample sequenced in a study of early T cells in non-severe SARS-CoV-2 infection. TCRdb passed the 5' RACE reads through MiXCR, listing each CDR3 protein once. The sample shows tens of thousands of distinct CDR3 sequences, about 17% of them seen only once. The sequencing here drew on whole blood, taken at baseline. The receptors originated from an adult who was a healthcare worker with PCR-confirmed SARS-CoV-2 infection or an uninfected control (not recorded which).

This clonotype has more than one count but fewer than ten. This sequence joins TRBV2 and TRBJ2-4, with 9 bases aligning to TRBD1. V was clipped by 9 bases and J by 7 bases; unmatched bases: 7. The CDR3 covers 13 residues. The germline CDR1 and CDR2 sequences are SNHLY and FYNNEI. DNA of the CDR3: TGTGCCAGTCACCGGGACAGGGTGAACATTCAGTACTTC. This codes for CASHRDRVNIQYF.

This chain connects TRBV10-3 to TRBJ1-2; D is possibly TRBD1 (6 bases). With 4 bases removed from V and 3 bases from J, the gap between germline ends came to 9 bases. The germline gives CDR1 ENHRY, CDR2 SYGVKD. The CDR3 spans 13 residues. The CDR3 bases are TGTGCCATCAGTGGGTGGACAGACTATGGCTACACCTTC. Protein: CAISGWTDYGYTF.

This sequence joins TRBV28 and TRBJ2-1; D unclear. This CDR3 is built from 16 residues. V was pared by 5 bases and J by 7 bases, with 21 bases between. CDR1 MDHEN and CDR2 SYDVKM come from the germline V gene. In nucleotides, the CDR3 is TGTGCCAGCAGTCCAACAACCCTCTCATATCAGAATGAGCAGTTCTTC. Translation: CASSPTTLSYQNEQFF. Combining the CDR3 with reference TRBV28 and TRBJ2-1 gives the whole variable domain DVKVTQSSRYLVKRTGEKVFLECVQDMDHENMFWYRQDPGLGLRLIYFSYDVKMKEKGDIPEGYSVSREKKERFSLILESASTNQTSMYLCASSPTTLSYQNEQFFGPGTRLTVL.

This clonotype showed up many times. The rearrangement joins TRBV7-9 to TRBJ1-6; tentative D call: TRBD1 (5 bases). Germline CDR1 SEHNR, CDR2 FQNEAQ (reference sequence). The length of the CDR3 is 14 residues. Trimming removed 4 bases at V and 7 bases at J, with 11 bases between. CDR3 region: CASSSGLTNSPLHF. CDR3 coding DNA: TGTGCCAGCAGCTCGGGACTGACAAATTCACCCCTCCACTTT.

V usage is TRBV12-3 or TRBV12-4 and J usage is TRBJ2-3; D is unresolved. V was shortened by 3 bases and J by 0 bases, with 7 bases between the two germline ends. This CDR3 region has 14 residues. The CDR3 DNA reads as TGTGCCAGCAGTTTCGCAGATAGCACAGATACGCAGTATTTT. This gives the protein CASSFADSTDTQYF.